The 3 T cell receptor beta chains given below trace back to one sample, sequenced in a study of control samples from healthy donors and cancer patients. TCRdb's copy holds only in-frame clones and misses some; the assay was immunoSEQ multiplex PCR. The data hold about 140,000 clones, with about 89% observed a single time. The sequenced sample was blood. These receptor sequences come from a man aged 18 to 35 in good health.

The chain employs TRBV6-4 and TRBJ2-1, with 10 nucleotides matching TRBD1. Trimming cost V 6 bases and J 8 bases; bases outside gene matches: 10. This CDR3 contains 15 residues. The germline gives CDR1 MRHNA, CDR2 SNTAGT. Here the CDR3 DNA reads TGTGCCAGCAGCCCGGGACAGGGGTTTGTCTATGAGCAGTTCTTC. This sequence encodes CASSPGQGFVYEQFF.

The V and J genes are TRBV7-9 and TRBJ2-3, with 10 positions matching TRBD1. The V gene's germline CDR1 is SEHNR and CDR2 FQNEAQ (reference sequence). Trimming took 5 bases from V and 4 from J; bases not matched to a gene: 9. The CDR3 sequence is 16 residues long. The CDR3: CASSKPGQGKPDTQYF. The CDR3 nucleotides are TGTGCCAGCAGCAAACCGGGACAGGGGAAGCCAGATACGCAGTATTTT. The full variable domain, in which reference TRBV7-9 and TRBJ2-3 provide the parts outside the CDR3, is DTGVSQNPRHKITKRGQNVTFRCDPISEHNRLYWYRQTLGQGPEFLTYFQNEAQLEKSRLLSDRFSAERPKGSFSTLEIQRTEQGDSAMYLCASSKPGQGKPDTQYFGPGTRLTVL.

The chain recombines TRBV9 with TRBJ2-7, with D unresolved. V was pared by 1 base and J by 5 bases, with 10 bases between. Germline V gene lookup returns CDR1 SGDLS and CDR2 YYNGEE. The CDR3 length is 13 residues. The CDR3 loop reads CASSVHSGDEQYF. The CDR3 DNA reads TGTGCCAGCAGCGTACACTCTGGAGACGAGCAGTACTTC.